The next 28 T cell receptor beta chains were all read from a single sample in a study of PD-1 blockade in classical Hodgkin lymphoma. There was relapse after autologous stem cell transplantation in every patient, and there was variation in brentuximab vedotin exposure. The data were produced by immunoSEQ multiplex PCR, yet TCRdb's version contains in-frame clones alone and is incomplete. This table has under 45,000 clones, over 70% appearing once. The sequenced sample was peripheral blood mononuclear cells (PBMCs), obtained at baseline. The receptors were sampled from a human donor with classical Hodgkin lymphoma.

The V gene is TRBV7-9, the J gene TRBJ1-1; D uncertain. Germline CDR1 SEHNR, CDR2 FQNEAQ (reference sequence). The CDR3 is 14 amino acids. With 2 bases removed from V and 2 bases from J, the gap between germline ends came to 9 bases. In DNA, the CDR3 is TGTGCCAGCAGCTTATGGACGGGAAACACTGAAGCTTTCTTT. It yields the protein CASSLWTGNTEAFF.

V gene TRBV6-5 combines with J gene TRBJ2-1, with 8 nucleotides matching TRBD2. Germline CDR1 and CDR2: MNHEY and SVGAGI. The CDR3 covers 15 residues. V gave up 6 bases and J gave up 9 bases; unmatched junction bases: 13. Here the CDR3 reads CASSALAGPQAEQFF. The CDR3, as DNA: TGTGCCAGCAGCGCCTTAGCGGGACCACAAGCTGAGCAGTTCTTC.

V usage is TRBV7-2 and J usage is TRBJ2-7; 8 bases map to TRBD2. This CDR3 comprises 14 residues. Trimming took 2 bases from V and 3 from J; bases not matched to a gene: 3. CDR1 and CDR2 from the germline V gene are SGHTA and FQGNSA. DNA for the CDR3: TGTGCCAGCAGCTTACGGGGACTAGTCTACGAGCAGTACTTC. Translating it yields CASSLRGLVYEQYF.

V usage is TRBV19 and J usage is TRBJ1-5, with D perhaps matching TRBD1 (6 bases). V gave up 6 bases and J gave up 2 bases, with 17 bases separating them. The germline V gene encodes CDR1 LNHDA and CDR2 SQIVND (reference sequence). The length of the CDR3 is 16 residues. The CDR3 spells CASRSDGGGGNQPQHF. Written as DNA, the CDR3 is TGTGCCAGTAGGTCGGATGGAGGGGGGGGCAATCAGCCCCAGCATTTT.

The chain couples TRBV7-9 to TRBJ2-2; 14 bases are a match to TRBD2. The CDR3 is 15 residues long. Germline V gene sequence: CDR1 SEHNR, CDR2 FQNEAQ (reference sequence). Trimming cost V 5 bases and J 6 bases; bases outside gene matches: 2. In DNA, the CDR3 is TGTGCCAGCAGCGAGACTAGCGGGAGGGCCGGGGAGCTGTTTTTT. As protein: CASSETSGRAGELFF.

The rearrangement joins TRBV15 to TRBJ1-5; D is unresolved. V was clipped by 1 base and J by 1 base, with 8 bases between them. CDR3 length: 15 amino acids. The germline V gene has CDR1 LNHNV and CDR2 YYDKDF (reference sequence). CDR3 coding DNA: TGTGCCACCAGCAGAGTGGTAGCCAGCAATCAGCCCCAGCATTTT. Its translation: CATSRVVASNQPQHF.

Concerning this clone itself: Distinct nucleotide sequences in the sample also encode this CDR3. The CDR3 coding sequence is TGTGCCAGCAGCCCACGGTTAGCGGGCACAGATACGCAGTATTTT. Its protein is CASSPRLAGTDTQYF. The genes are TRBV9 and TRBJ2-3; maybe TRBD2 (6 bases). Germline V lookup: CDR1 SGDLS, CDR2 YYNGEE. Deletions cut 4 bases from V and 1 base from J, with 13 bases between. The CDR3 extends over 15 amino acids.

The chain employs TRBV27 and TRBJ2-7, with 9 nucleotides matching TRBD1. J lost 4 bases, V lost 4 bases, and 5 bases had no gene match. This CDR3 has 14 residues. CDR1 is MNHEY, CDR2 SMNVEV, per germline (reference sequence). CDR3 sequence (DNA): TGTGCCAGCAGTTCTAGACAGGGGGTTTACGAGCAGTACTTC. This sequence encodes CASSSRQGVYEQYF.

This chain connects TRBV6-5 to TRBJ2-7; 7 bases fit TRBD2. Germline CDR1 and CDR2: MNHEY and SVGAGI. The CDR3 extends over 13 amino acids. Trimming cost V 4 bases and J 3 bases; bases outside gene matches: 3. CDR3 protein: CASSLRGDYEQYF. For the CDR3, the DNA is TGTGCCAGCAGTTTACGGGGGGACTACGAGCAGTACTTC.

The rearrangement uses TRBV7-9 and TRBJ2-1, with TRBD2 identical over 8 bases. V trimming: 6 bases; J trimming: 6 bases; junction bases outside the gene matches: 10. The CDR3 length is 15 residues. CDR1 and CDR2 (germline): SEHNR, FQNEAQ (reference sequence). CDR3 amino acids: CASRFTAGVSNEQFF. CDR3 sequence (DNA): TGTGCCAGCAGGTTTACAGCGGGAGTAAGCAATGAGCAGTTCTTC.

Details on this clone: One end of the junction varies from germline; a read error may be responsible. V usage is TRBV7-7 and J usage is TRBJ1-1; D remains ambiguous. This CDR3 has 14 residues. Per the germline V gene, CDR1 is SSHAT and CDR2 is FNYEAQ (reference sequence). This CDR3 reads CASSPNGLNTEAFF. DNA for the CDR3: TGTGCTAGCAGCCCCAATGGGCTGAACACTGAAGCTTTCTTT.

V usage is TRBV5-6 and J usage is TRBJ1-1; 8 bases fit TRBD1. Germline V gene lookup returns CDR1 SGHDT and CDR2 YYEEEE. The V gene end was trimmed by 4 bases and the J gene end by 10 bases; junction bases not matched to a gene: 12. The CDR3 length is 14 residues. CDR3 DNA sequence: TGTGCCAGCAGCACCGGACAGGGAAGGGTGAGAGCTTTCTTT. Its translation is CASSTGQGRVRAFF.

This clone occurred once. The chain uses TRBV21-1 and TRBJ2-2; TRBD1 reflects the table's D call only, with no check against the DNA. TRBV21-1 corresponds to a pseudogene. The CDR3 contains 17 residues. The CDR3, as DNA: TGTGCCAGCAGCCCCCAAACAGGGGGCCAGAACACCGGGGAGCTGTTTTTT. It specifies CASSPQTGGQNTGELFF.

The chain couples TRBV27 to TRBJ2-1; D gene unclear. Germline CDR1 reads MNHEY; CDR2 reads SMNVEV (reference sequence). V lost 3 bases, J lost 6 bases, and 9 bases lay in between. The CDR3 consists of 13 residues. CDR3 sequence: CASSFKGFNEQFF. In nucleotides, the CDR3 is TGTGCCAGCAGTTTTAAAGGGTTCAATGAGCAGTTCTTC.

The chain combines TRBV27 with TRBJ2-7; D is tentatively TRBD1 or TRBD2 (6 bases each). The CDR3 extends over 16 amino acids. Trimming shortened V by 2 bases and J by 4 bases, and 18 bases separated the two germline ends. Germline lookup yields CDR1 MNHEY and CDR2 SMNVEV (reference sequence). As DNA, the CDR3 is TGTGCCAGCAGTTTAAGGTTCGGAGAGGGGGGATACGAGCAGTACTTC. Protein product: CASSLRFGEGGYEQYF.

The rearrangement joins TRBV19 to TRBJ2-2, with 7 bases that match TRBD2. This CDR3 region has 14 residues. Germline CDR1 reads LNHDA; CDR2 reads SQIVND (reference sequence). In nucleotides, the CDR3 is TGTCTAAGTAAGCGGACTAGTGGCACCGGGGAGCTGTTTTTT. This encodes CLSKRTSGTGELFF.

For the CDR3, the DNA is TGTGCCAGCAGCGTCTTCTTCTCACAAAGTCGGGCCAACGTCCTGACTTTC. Protein sequence: CASSVFFSQSRANVLTF. This rearrangement joins TRBV7-6 to TRBJ2-6; D is uncertain. Trimming removed 5 bases at V and 5 bases at J, with 19 bases between. This CDR3 has 17 residues. CDR1 and CDR2 from the germline V gene are SGHVS and FNYEAQ.

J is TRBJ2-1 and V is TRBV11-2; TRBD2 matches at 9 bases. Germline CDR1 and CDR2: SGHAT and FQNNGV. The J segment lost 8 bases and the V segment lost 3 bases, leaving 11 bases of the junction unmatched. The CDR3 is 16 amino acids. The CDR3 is CASSFTGLAGFYEQFF. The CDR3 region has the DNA TGTGCCAGCAGCTTCACCGGTCTAGCGGGATTTTATGAGCAGTTCTTC.

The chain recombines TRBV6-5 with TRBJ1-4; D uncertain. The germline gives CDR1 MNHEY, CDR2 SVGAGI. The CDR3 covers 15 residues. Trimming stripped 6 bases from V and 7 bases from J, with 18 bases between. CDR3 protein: CASSSYRVGGEKLFF. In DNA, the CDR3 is TGTGCCAGCAGCTCTTATCGGGTCGGCGGTGAAAAACTGTTTTTT.

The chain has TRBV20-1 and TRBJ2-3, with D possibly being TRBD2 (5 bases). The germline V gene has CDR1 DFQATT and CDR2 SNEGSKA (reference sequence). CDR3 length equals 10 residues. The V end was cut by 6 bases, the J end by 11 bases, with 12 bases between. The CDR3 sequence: CSALLGKQYF. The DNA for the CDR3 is TGCAGTGCCCTACTAGGAAAGCAGTATTTT.

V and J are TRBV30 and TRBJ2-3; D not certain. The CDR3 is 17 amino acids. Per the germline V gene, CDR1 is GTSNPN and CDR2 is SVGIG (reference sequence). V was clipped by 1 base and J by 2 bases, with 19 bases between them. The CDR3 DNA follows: TGTGCCTGGAGTGCGAGGCTTACTCTTAGCTCCACAGATACGCAGTATTTT. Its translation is CAWSARLTLSSTDTQYF. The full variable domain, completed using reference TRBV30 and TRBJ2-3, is SQTIHQWPATLVQPVGSPLSLECTVEGTSNPNLYWYRQAAGRGLQLLFYSVGIGQISSEVPQNLSASRPQDRQFILSSKKLLLSDSGFYLCAWSARLTLSSTDTQYFGPGTRLTVL.

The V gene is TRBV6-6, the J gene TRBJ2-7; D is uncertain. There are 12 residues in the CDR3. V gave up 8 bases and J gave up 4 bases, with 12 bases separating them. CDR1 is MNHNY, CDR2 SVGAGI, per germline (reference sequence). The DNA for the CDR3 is TGTGCCAGCGGCAACAGACTTTACGAGCAGTACTTC. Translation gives CASGNRLYEQYF.

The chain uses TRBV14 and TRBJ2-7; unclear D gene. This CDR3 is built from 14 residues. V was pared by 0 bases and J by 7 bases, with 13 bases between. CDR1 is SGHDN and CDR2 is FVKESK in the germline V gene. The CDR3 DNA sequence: TGTGCCAGCAGCCAAGAGGGTCTCGTGTGGGAGCAGTACTTC. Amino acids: CASSQEGLVWEQYF.

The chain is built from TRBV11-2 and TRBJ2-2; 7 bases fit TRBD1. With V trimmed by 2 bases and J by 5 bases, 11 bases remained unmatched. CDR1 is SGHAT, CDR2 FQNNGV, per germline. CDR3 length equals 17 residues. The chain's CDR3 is CASSLRPLGQSTGELFF. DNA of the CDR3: TGTGCCAGCAGCTTACGGCCCCTGGGACAGTCAACCGGGGAGCTGTTTTTT.

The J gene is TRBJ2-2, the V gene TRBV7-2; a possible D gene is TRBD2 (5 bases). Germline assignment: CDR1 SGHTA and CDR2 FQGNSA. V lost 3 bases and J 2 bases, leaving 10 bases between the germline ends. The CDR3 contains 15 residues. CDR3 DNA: TGTGCCAGCAGCTTTTCGGGAATCAACACCGGGGAGCTGTTTTTT. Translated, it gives CASSFSGINTGELFF.

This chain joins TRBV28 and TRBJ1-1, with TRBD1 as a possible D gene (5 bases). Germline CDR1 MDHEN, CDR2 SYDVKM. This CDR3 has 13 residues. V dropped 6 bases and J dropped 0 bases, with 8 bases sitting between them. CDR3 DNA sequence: TGTGCCAGCAGGGGGACCATGAACACTGAAGCTTTCTTT. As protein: CASRGTMNTEAFF.

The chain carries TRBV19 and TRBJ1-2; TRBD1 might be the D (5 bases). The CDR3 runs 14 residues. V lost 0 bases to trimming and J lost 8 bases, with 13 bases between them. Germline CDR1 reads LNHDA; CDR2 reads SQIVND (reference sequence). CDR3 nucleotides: TGTGCCAGTAGTATAGATTGGGACCGCGGGGGCTACACCTTC. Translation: CASSIDWDRGGYTF.

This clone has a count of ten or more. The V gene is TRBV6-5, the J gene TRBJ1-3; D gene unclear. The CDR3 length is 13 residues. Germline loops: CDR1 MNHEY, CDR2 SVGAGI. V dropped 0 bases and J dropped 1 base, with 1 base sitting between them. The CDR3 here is CASSYSSGNTIYF. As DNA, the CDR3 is TGTGCCAGCAGTTACTCATCTGGAAACACCATATATTTT.